This T cell receptor (beta chain) was found in a study of PD-1 blockade in classical Hodgkin lymphoma. Findings and caveats of the study: Complete responders entered with baseline diversity on par with newly diagnosed patients, the results showed.

Only one count was recorded for this clone. What it binds is unknown. Sequencing was performed with immunoSEQ multiplex PCR; in TCRdb, only in-frame clones are kept and a portion is missing. The sample includes approximately 100,000 clones, around nine tenths of them seen just once. Every patient relapsed after autologous stem cell transplantation, and brentuximab vedotin exposure varied. The sequences come from peripheral blood mononuclear cells (PBMCs), collected at baseline. This receptor was obtained from a human donor with classical Hodgkin lymphoma.

The CDR3 DNA sequence: TGTGCCAGCAGCTCCCGGTCCCAGCCCCAGCATTTT. Its protein product is CASSSRSQPQHF. The J gene is TRBJ1-5, the V gene TRBV11-2; D uncertain. This CDR3 is 12 amino acids long. Germline V gene sequence: CDR1 SGHAT, CDR2 FQNNGV. The V and J ends lost 4 bases and 7 bases respectively, with 8 bases between them. The variable domain in full, with the rest retrieved from reference TRBV11-2 and TRBJ1-5, is EAGVAQSPRYKIIEKRQSVAFWCNPISGHATLYWYQQILGQGPKLLIQFQNNGVVDDSQLPKDRFSAERLKGVDSTLKIQPAKLEDSAVYLCASSSRSQPQHFGDGTRLSIL.